Presented here are 6 T cell receptor beta chains from one specimen sequenced in a study of molecular identifiers for immune sequencing clone quantification (dated by TCRdb to the late 2010s). The method was PCR. Sequencer: NextSeq 500. The public reads were reprocessed in TCRdb via fastp at Q25 and MiXCR, keeping in-frame beta chains. Rows are unified per CDR3 protein, each entry keeping the most common DNA and genes. This sample gives about 630,000 distinct CDR3 sequences in total; about 25% of them show up just once. The ten biggest clones cover about 0.81% of the sample. Sequences were obtained from naive CD8+ T cells from blood, with Jurkat cell RNA spiked in. The cell subset or site label for this specimen denotes: FACS-sorted CD8+CD4-CCR7+CD45RA+ naive T cells. These receptors originate from a human donor in good health. Some libraries in this study had Jurkat cell RNA spiked in.

The sample holds a few counts of this clonotype. The rearrangement joins TRBV12-5 to TRBJ1-2; D is possibly TRBD1 (5 bases). This CDR3 comprises 17 residues. The V gene lost 6 bases and the J gene lost 8 bases, with 28 bases spanning the gap. CDR1 is LGHNT and CDR2 is FRNRAP in the germline V gene. Here the CDR3 reads CASGPSLAGGEAWGYTF. The CDR3 region has the DNA TGTGCTAGTGGCCCCTCCCTAGCCGGGGGAGAGGCTTGGGGCTACACCTTC.

The V call is TRBV7-9, the J call TRBJ2-1; 9 bases are shared with TRBD2. Trimming cost V 3 bases and J 7 bases; bases outside gene matches: 7. The CDR3 has 15 residues. Per germline, CDR1 SEHNR and CDR2 FQNEAQ (reference sequence). The CDR3 here is CASSFPGTSPNEQFF. Written as DNA, the CDR3 is TGTGCCAGCAGCTTTCCCGGGACTAGCCCTAATGAGCAGTTCTTC.

Details on this clonotype: Relative to the germline gene, one junction end is altered; a read error may explain this. The chain joins TRBV9 to TRBJ1-1, with D hard to call. Germline loops: CDR1 SGDLS, CDR2 YYNGEE. This CDR3 has 12 residues. The CDR3 DNA sequence: TGTGCCAGCAGCGGCTCGAACGCTGAAGCTTTCTTT. Amino acid sequence: CASSGSNAEAFF.

V and J are TRBV20-1 and TRBJ2-3, with TRBD1 matching over 7 bases. J lost 0 bases, V lost 6 bases, and 9 bases had no gene match. The CDR3 sequence is 15 residues long. CDR1 DFQATT and CDR2 SNEGSKA come from the germline V gene (reference sequence). The CDR3 region is CSAGRQGRSTDTQYF. The CDR3 DNA sequence: TGCAGTGCAGGGAGACAGGGCCGTAGCACAGATACGCAGTATTTT.

This clonotype has just a few counts. This chain links TRBV4-1 with TRBJ2-1; D is ambiguous. Trimming removed 0 bases at V and 4 bases at J, with 13 bases between. The germline CDR1 and CDR2 sequences are MGHRA and YSYEKL. The CDR3 is made up of 16 amino acids. CDR3 DNA sequence: TGCGCCAGCAGCCAAGATATCCAGGAAACTTACAATGAGCAGTTCTTC. Its protein product is CASSQDIQETYNEQFF.

This clonotype was seen many times. The rearrangement joins TRBV7-8 to TRBJ1-1, with D tentatively TRBD1 (5 bases). V was clipped by 6 bases and J by 7 bases, with 15 bases between them. The germline CDR1 and CDR2 sequences are SGHVS and FQNEAQ. The CDR3 is 13 residues long. The CDR3 DNA reads TGTGCCAGCAGGGACTTGACAGAAGTTGAAGCTTTCTTT. Translation: CASRDLTEVEAFF.